Included here is one T cell receptor (beta chain) sequence, with context. Libraries were prepared by immunoSEQ multiplex PCR; TCRdb keeps only in-frame clonotypes and omits some of them. The sample has over 55,000 clones, about 90% seen once. CDR1 and CDR2 from the germline V gene are SGHTA and FQGNSA. The CDR3 sequence is 17 residues long. Germline trimming cut 1 base from V and 6 bases from J; bases unmatched to any gene: 7. The data originate from a study of T cells after somatic rescue of genetic block. Sequences were obtained from peripheral blood mononuclear cells (PBMCs). This TCR derives from a man aged 40-49 years. The chain employs TRBV7-2 and TRBJ2-7, with 15 bases aligning to TRBD2. In nucleotides, the CDR3 is TGTGCCAGCAGCTTAGAGGGGACTAGCGGGAGGAGGGGCGAGCAGTACTTC. Amino acids: CASSLEGTSGRRGEQYF.